The TCR beta chain under discussion was sequenced for a study of T cells in Graves' hyperthyroidism and ophthalmopathy (dated by TCRdb to between 2019 and 2020). Regarding the complete study: Peripheral blood was sampled at the time of initial diagnosis, prior to any treatment. Prospective prediction of ophthalmopathy was tested in an independent validation cohort consisting of about 20 hyperthyroidism patients and more than 15 patients who later progressed to ophthalmopathy. The 95 to 100 discovery patients were randomly divided into training and test sets at a 7:3 ratio. Following sampling, methimazole starting at 30 mg daily was given to hyperthyroidism patients, and high-dose intravenous methylprednisolone was given to ophthalmopathy patients. TCR Vbeta CDR3 sequencing of some 140 peripheral blood samples (43 ophthalmopathy, 75 to 80 hyperthyroidism and 17 progressor patients) is reported in the paper. To identify TCR V-J signatures that set the groups apart, the researchers used a discovery cohort of more than 95 patients, made up of under 45 with Graves' ophthalmopathy and 57 with stable Graves' hyperthyroidism. The study also compared thyroid tissue and blood T-cell repertoires from a handful of Graves' hyperthyroidism patients.

Notes on this clonotype: Its antigen is unknown. No base-level quality is on record; no much larger clone is a single base apart.

The paper's findings and limits, for the study overall: During validation, the model predicted progression to ophthalmopathy a median of around 6 months ahead of onset, with 70.59% sensitivity and 72% to 80% specificity. A model built on a 13 V-J signature distinguished ophthalmopathy from stable hyperthyroidism, reaching 85% to 90% sensitivity and 81.08% specificity in cross-validation and 80%/75% in testing. Sample size was not statistically predetermined, and blinding of investigators to group allocation was not performed. Most expanded thyroid clonotypes (frequency above 0.001) were also found in blood, which suggests that blood repertoires may mirror thyroid immune responses.

V is clipped by 5 bases and J by 3 bases, and the sequence between their germline boundaries is 13 bases long. From its cysteine to its phenylalanine, the CDR3 spans 14 amino acids. Only the CDR3 DNA stays, 42 bases, in frame from base 1. CDR1 LNHDA and CDR2 SQIVND were looked up in the germline V gene (reference sequence). Ophthalmopathy patients had moderately to severely active disease, with a Clinical Activity Score of 3 or more, a NOSPECS grade of 4 or more, and a disease duration of less than 3 months. Patients with uncontrolled infections, other autoimmune diseases, pregnancy or lactation were excluded. Diagnoses relied on clinical symptoms, serum thyroxine and TRAb, thyroid ultrasound and orbital computed tomography. PBMCs were separated from roughly 10 ml of fresh peripheral blood using Ficoll-Paque density gradient centrifugation. Total RNA was extracted with Trizol reagent, and quality was checked on an Agilent 2100 Bioanalyzer.

The TCR beta CDR3 regions were amplified from RNA transcripts. A first-round RT-PCR of the TCR CDR3 used the HTBI primer set with the Qiagen OneStep RT-PCR kit. Libraries were constructed in a second round of multiplex PCR, after which size selection and purification were performed. The libraries were sequenced on an Illumina HiSeq2000 using paired-end 100 bp reads. In the paper's pipeline: SOAPnuke was used to process the raw data, with reads discarded if the reads contained adapters or uncalled bases, had a mean Phred below 15, or lacked an exact constant-primer or identifier match. High-quality paired reads were merged using COPE v1.2.5, and each unique nucleotide sequence was defined as a clonotype. Clonotypes were aligned to IMGT TRBV, TRBD and TRBJ reference segments using MiTCR v1.1. Analysis was restricted to V-J combinations with a frequency above 0.0001, which covered 98% to 99.2% of repertoires. A TCS score was defined as the ratio between F50 (clonal expansion) and ExV (chaos), using BLOSUM62-based TCRdist between CDR3 peptides within each V-J. Welch's t-statistics and random forest reduced approximately 520 V-J features to 10 to 15, which were used in a naive Bayes classifier (R e1071). Thyroid-blood repertoire similarity was quantified with the Morisita-Horn index. In TCRdb, the public reads were trimmed at Q25 with fastp and aligned with MiXCR, with productive beta chains retained. Records with the same CDR3 protein are collapsed into one entry carrying the most frequent genes and DNA. TCRdb's processing, not the authors', yielded these V and J calls. Across this sample there are 640,000 or so distinct CDR3 sequences, with under 15% seen only once. Of the sample, roughly 4.5% falls within the top ten clones.

The specimen sequenced was blood. The clonotype comes from a woman in her forties with Graves' ophthalmopathy. Rearrangement joined TRBV19 to TRBJ1-1, with the D gene call left open. The nucleotide sequence reads as follows: TGTGCCAGTAGTCACCGGGCCATATACACTGAAGCTTTCTTT. Translated, this is CASSHRAIYTEAFF.